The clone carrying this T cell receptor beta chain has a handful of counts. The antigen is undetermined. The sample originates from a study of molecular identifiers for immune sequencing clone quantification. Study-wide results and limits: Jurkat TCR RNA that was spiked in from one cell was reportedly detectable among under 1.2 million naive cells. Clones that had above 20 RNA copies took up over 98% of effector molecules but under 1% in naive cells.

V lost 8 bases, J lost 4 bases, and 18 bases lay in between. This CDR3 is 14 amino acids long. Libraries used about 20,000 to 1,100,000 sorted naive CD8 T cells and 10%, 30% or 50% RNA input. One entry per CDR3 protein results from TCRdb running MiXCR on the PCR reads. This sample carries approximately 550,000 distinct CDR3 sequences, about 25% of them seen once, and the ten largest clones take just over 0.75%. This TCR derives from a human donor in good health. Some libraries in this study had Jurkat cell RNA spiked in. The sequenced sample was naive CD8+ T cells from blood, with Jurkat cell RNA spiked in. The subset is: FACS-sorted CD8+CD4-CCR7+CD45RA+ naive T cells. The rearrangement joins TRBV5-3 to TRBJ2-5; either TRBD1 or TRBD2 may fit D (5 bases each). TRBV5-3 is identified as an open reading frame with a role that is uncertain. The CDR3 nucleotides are TGTGCCAGCAGCGCAGGGACGACACCAGAGACCCAGTACTTC. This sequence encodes CASSAGTTPETQYF.